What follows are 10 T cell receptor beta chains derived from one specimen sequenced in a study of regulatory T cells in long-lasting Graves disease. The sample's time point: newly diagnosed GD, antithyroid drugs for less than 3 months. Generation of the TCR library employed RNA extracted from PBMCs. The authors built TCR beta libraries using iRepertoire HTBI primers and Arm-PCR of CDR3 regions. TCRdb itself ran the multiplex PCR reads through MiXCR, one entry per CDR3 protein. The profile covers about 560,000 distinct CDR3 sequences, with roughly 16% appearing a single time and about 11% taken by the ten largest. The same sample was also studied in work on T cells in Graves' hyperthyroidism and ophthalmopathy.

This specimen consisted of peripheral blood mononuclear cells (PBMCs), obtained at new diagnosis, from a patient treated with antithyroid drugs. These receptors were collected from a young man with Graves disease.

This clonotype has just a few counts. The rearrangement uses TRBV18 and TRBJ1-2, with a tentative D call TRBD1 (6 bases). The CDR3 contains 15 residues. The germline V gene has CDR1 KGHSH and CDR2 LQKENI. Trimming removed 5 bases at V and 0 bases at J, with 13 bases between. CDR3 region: CASSSPGTTNYGYTF. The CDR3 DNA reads TGTGCCAGCTCATCCCCCGGGACAACTAACTATGGCTACACCTTC.

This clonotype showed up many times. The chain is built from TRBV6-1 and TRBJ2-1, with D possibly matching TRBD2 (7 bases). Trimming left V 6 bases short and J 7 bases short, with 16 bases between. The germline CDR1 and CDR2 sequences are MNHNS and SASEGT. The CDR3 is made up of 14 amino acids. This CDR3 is CASSTGRVVNEQFF. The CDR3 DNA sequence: TGTGCCAGCAGCACAGGGAGGGTCGTGAATGAGCAGTTCTTC.

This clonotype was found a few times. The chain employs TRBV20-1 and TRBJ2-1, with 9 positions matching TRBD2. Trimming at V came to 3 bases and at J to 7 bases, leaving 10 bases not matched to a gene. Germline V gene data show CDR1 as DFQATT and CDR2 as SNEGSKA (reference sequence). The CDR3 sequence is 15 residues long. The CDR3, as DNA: TGCAGTGCTAGGAGGGCGGGAGGGCCAGGGAATGAGCAGTTCTTC. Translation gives CSARRAGGPGNEQFF.

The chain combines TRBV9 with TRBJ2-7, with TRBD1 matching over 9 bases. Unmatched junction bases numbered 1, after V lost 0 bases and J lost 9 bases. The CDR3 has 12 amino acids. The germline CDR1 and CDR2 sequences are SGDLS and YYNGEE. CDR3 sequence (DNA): TGTGCCAGCAGCGTAGAGGGACAGGGGCAGTACTTC. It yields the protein CASSVEGQGQYF.

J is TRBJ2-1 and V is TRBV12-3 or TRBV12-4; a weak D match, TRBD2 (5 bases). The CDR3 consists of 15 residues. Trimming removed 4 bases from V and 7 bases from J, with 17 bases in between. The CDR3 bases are TGTGCCAGCAGTTCCCCTTCGGGAAAGGCTAATGAGCAGTTCTTC. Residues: CASSSPSGKANEQFF.

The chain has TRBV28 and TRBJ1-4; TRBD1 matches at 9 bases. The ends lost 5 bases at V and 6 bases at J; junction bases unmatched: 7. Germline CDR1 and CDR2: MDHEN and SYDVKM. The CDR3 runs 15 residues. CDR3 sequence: CASSPSGQGYEKLFF. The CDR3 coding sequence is TGTGCCAGCAGTCCCTCGGGACAGGGTTATGAAAAACTGTTTTTT.

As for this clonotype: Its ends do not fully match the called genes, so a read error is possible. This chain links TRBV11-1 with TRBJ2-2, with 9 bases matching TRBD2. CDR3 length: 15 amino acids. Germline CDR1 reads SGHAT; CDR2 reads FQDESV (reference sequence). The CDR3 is CASSPRAGGAGELFF. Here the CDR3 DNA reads TGCGCCAGCAGCCCCCGAGCGGGAGGTGCCGGGGAGCTGTTTTTT.

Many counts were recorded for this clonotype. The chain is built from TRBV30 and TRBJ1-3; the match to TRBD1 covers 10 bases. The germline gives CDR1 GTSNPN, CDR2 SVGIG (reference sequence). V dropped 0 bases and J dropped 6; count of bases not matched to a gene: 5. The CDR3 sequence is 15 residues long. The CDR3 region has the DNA TGTGCCTGGAGTGTCGGGACAGGGGAAGTAAACACCATATATTTT. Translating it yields CAWSVGTGEVNTIYF.

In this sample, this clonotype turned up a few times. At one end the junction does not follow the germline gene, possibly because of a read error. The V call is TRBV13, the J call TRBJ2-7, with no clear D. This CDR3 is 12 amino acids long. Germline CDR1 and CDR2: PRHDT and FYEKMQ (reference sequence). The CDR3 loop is CASSQRGYGQYF. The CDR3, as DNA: TGTGCCAGCAGCCAAAGAGGCTACGGGCAGTACTTC.

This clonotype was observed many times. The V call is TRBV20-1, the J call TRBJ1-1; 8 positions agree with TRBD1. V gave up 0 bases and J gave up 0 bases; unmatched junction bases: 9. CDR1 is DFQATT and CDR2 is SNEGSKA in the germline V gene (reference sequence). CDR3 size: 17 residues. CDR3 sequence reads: CSARDRDRRGLNTEAFF. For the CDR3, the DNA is TGCAGTGCTAGAGATCGGGACAGGAGGGGCTTGAACACTGAAGCTTTCTTT.